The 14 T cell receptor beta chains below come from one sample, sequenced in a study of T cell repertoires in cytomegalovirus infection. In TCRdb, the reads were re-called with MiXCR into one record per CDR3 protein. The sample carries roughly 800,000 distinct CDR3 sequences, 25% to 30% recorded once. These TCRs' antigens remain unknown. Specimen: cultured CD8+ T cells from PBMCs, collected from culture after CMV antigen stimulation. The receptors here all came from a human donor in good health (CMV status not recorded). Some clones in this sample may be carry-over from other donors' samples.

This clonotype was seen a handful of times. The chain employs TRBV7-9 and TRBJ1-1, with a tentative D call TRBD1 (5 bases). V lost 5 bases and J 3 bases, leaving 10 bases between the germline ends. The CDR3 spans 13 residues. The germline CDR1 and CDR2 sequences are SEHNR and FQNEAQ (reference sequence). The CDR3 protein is CASSPGKHTEAFF. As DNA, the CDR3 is TGTGCCAGCAGCCCAGGGAAGCACACTGAAGCTTTCTTT. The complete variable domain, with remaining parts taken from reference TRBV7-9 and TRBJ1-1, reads DTGVSQNPRHKITKRGQNVTFRCDPISEHNRLYWYRQTLGQGPEFLTYFQNEAQLEKSRLLSDRFSAERPKGSFSTLEIQRTEQGDSAMYLCASSPGKHTEAFFGQGTRLTVV.

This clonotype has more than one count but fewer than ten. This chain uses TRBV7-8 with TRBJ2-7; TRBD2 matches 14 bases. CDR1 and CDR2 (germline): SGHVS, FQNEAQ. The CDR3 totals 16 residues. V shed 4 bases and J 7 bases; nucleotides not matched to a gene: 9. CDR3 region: CASSSPTSGGAEEQYF. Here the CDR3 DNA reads TGTGCCAGCAGCTCTCCGACTAGCGGGGGGGCGGAAGAGCAGTACTTC.

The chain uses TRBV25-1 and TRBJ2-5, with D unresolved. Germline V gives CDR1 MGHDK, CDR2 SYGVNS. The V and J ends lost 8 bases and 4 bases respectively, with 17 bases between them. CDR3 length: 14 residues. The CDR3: CASLSVGWGETQYF. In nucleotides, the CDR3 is TGTGCCAGCTTGAGTGTCGGCTGGGGAGAGACCCAGTACTTC.

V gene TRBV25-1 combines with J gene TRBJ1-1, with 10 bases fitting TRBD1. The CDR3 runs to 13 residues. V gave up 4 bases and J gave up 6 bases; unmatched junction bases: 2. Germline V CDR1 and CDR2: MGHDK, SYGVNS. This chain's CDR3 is CASSGQGAAEAFF. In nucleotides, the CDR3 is TGTGCCAGCAGTGGACAGGGGGCGGCTGAAGCTTTCTTT.

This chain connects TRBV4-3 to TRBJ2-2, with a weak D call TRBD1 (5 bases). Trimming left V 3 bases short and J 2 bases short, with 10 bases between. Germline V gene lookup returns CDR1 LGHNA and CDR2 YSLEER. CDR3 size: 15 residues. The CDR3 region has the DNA TGCGCCAGCAGCCAGGTTACAGGCAACACCGGGGAGCTGTTTTTT. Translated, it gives CASSQVTGNTGELFF.

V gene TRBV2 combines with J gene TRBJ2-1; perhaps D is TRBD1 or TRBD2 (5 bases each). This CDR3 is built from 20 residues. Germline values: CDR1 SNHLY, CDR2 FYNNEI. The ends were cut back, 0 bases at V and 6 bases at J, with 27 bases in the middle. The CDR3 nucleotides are TGTGCCAGCAGTGAAGCGAGGGAGACAGCGGCGCAAAGAGGGTTCAATGAGCAGTTCTTC. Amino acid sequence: CASSEARETAAQRGFNEQFF.

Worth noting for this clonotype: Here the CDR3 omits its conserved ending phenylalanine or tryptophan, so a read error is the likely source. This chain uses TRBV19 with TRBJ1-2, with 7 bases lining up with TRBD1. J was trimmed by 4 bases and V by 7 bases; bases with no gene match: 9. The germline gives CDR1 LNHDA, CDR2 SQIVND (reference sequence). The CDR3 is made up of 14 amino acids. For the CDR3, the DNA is TGTGCCAGTACCTCGACAGGGATGGTCTATGGCTACACCATC. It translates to CASTSTGMVYGYTI.

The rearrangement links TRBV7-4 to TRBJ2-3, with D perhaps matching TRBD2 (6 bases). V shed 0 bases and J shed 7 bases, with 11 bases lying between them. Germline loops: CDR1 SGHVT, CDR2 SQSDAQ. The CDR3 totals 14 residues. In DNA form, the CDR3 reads TGTGCCAGCAGCTTAGCCCGCGGGGACCATACGCAGTATTTT. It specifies CASSLARGDHTQYF.

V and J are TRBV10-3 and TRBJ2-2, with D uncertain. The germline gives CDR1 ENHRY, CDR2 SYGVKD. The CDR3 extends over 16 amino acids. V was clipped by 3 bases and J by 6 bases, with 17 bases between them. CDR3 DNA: TGTGCCATCAGTGAAGTCTCGGTTCGGAAACCCGGGGAGCTGTTTTTT. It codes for CAISEVSVRKPGELFF.

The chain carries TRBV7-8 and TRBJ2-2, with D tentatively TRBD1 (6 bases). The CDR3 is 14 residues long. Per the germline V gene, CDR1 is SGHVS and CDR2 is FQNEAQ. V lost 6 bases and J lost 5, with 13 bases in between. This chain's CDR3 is CASRPGEGTGELFF. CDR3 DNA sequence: TGTGCCAGCAGACCAGGGGAAGGGACCGGGGAGCTGTTTTTT.

For the CDR3, the DNA is TGTGCCAGCAGTCAATCTACGAACACTGAAGCTTTCTTT. It translates to CASSQSTNTEAFF. The chain employs TRBV27 and TRBJ1-1; D uncertain. The V end was cut by 5 bases, the J end by 1 base, with 8 bases between. Germline V lookup: CDR1 MNHEY, CDR2 SMNVEV (reference sequence). This CDR3 is 13 amino acids long.

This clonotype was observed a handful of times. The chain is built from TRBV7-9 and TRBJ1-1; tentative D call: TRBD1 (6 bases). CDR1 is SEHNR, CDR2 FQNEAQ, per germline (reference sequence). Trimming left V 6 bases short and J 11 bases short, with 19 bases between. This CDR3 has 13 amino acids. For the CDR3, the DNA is TGTGCCAGCAGATGGGACCAGGGGCGAAGTGCTTTCTTT. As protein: CASRWDQGRSAFF.

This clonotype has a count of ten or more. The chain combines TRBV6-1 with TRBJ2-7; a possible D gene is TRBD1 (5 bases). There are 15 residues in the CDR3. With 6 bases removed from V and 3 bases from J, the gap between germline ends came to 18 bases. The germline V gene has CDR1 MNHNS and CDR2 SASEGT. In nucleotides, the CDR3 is TGTGCCAGCAGACCCCAGGGCCCCACCTTCTACGAGCAGTACGTC. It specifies CASRPQGPTFYEQYV.

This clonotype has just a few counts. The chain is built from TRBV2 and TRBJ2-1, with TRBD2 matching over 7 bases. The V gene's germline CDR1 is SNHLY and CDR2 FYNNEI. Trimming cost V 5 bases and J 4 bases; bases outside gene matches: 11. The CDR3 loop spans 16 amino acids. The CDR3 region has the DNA TGTGCCAGCAGTATTGGAACGGGGGGAGCATACAATGAGCAGTTCTTC. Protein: CASSIGTGGAYNEQFF.